This TCR beta chain was sequenced for a study of beta chain features in type 1 diabetes. Since all of the isolated RNA was reverse transcribed, expressed TCRB transcripts were what got sequenced. Data came from immunoSEQ multiplex PCR; TCRdb stores just in-frame clones and leaves some out. The table has 350,000 to 450,000 clones, around an eighth seen once. This clone was observed a few times. No antigen is known for it. V was pared by 8 bases and J by 0 bases, with 26 bases between. This CDR3 is 18 amino acids long. The germline CDR1 and CDR2 sequences are SQVTM and ANQGSEA. Study results and caveats: The naive, central memory and Treg TCRB repertoires looked more alike in patients than they did in healthy donors. Researchers report that Type 1 diabetes patients had moderately but significantly shorter TCRB CDR3s across all four CD4+ subsets.

A CD45RO/CCR7/CD25/CD127/CD95/CD27 panel sorted naive, central memory, regulatory and stem cell-like memory CD4+ cells. The TCR comes from a woman aged 18 to 35 with type 1 diabetes. The rearrangement uses TRBV29-1 and TRBJ2-1; D might be TRBD2 (7 bases). The sample consisted of naive CD4+ T cells from blood. The CDR3, as DNA: TGCAGCTTCGGACCGGGGGGCGGACCCAACAGCTCCTACAATGAGCAGTTCTTC. The encoded protein is CSFGPGGGPNSSYNEQFF.